This T cell receptor beta chain was obtained from a study of T cells in localized non-small cell lung cancer (dated by TCRdb to the early 2020s). In terms of the full investigation: The study examined T cell repertoires in roughly 240 patients with early-stage NSCLC and compared tumors with uninvolved tumor-adjacent lungs. The cohort consisted of about 240 treatment-naive NSCLC patients whose localized lung tumors had been resected. NSCLC patients had a mean age of around 66 years, and 120 to 150 were male and more than 90 female. Overall study results and their limits: A median of approximately 53 of the top 100 tumor clones turned up in the paired uninvolved adjacent lung, and roughly 30 of those clones also ranked among the top 100 of that same adjacent lung. Uninvolved tumor-adjacent lung showed the highest T cell clonality, higher than tumor, which suggests more focused antigenic responses in the uninvolved tumor-adjacent lung. Because multi-region tumor sequencing was not performed, intratumor heterogeneity could not be ruled out. Longer overall survival was associated with higher blood T cell density, whereas shorter survival was associated with higher adjacent-lung clonality. Because of the exploratory design, TCR variables were selected using unadjusted p-values without false-discovery rate correction.

CDR1 and CDR2 were assigned from the germline V gene as MNHNS and SASEGT. The CDR3 covers 18 residues, taking in both the cysteine and the phenylalanine. Left in the record is the CDR3 DNA by itself, 54 bases read in frame from the first base. Unmatched junction bases come to 12, with V trimmed by 3 bases and J by 7 bases. At diagnosis, peripheral blood, uninvolved tumor-adjacent lung and tumor were collected and were preserved as a mix of fresh-frozen and FFPE material. Blood samples were analyzed as peripheral blood mononuclear cells for TCR repertoire profiling. The immunoSEQ Assay was used to sequence TCR beta CDR3 regions from DNA. In the paper's pipeline: To compute T cell density, TCR beta template counts were normalized to usable DNA, which was estimated by amplifying housekeeping genes. The preseqR package was used to estimate richness by extrapolating to 400,000 templates for PBMC samples and to 120,000 templates for tissue samples. Clonality was defined as one minus Pielou's evenness. Differential abundance testing on productive amino-acid clonotypes, with a minimum total count of 5 and an alpha of 0.1, was used to identify tissue-enriched TCRs. Repertoire overlap between compartments was quantified with the Jaccard Index and Morisita Overlap Index. GLIPH grouped TCR beta CDR3s together with public tetramer-defined viral CDR3s, and a viral motif had to include at least three viral sequences and show V-gene enrichment. TCRdb stores this immuneACCESS table with in-frame sequences only. Part of the clones is absent; in the studies checked, under half of the shortfall reflects unresolved V genes, and no reason is known for the rest. From that table come the V and J calls and clone size; the DNA was used to work out D and trimming. The sample data list about 61,000 clones, and roughly 90% of these were observed just once. In total, the top ten clones hold roughly a fifth of the sample.

Note on this clone: Its antigen remains undetermined. No clone much larger than this one lies a single base away; base qualities are absent.

Here the sequenced sample was peripheral blood, taken before any cancer treatment. The TCR was taken from a man aged 35 to 69 with stage I squamous cell lung carcinoma. The chain is assembled from TRBV6-1 and TRBJ2-2, with 12 bases in between that match TRBD2. At the DNA level, the sequence is TGTGCCAGCAGTGAGGGGTCTAGCGGGAGGGCCAAAGGCGGGGAGCTGTTTTTT. This codes for CASSEGSSGRAKGGELFF.